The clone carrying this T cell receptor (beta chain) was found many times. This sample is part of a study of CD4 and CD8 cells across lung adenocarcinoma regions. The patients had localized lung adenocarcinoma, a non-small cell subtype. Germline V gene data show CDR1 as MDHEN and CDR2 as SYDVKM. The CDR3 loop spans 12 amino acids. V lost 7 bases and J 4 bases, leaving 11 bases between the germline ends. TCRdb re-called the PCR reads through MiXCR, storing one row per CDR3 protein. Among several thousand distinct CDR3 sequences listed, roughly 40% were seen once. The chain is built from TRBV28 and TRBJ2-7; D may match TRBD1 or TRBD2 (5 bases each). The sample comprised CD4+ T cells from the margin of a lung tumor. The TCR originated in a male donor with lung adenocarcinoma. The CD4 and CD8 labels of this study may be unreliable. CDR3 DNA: TGTGCCAGCACCTTTGGGGGTTACGAGCAGTACTTC. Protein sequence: CASTFGGYEQYF.